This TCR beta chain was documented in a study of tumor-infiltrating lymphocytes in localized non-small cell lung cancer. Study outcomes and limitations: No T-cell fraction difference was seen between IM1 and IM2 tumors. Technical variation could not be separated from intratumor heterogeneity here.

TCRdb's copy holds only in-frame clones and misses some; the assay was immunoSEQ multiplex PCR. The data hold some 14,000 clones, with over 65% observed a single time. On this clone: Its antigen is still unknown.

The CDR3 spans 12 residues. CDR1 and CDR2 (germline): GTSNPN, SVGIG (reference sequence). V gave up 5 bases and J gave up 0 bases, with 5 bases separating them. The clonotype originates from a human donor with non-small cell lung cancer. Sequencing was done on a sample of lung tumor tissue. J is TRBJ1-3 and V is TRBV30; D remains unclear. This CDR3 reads CAWAASGNTIYF. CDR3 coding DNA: TGTGCCTGGGCAGCCTCTGGAAACACCATATATTTT.